This T cell receptor (beta chain) is from a study of post-analysis software for immune sequencing data (dated by TCRdb to about 2015). Looking at the study overall: Relapsing-remitting, secondary progressive and progressive-relapsing multiple sclerosis were recorded as disease courses, and subtype annotation was lacking for some patients. The patient repertoires were set against roughly eleven previously published healthy control repertoires from donors whose ages ranged from roughly 6 to 25 years. A subset of samples was prepared in parallel using single-end sample barcoding, then pooled and co-amplified after Illumina adapter ligation. What the study reported, not specific to this receptor: Direct clustering with F measure showed strong co-clustering of samples prepared in the same batch, prompting a batch-effect correction. Normalized Chao1 diversity was significantly lower in multiple sclerosis patients than controls, suggesting substantial peripheral T-cell clonal expansion. Patients showed significantly higher frequencies than controls for a handful of TRBV segments, among them TRBV5-6, TRBV5-1 and TRBV20-1. The multiple sclerosis patient group was slightly younger than the control group.

The CDR3 spans 13 residues, from the cysteine through the phenylalanine. CDR3 DNA only is kept here, 39 bases in frame from base 1. The germline V gene sets CDR1 to SGDLS and CDR2 to YYNGEE. V is clipped by 5 bases and J by 0 bases, and the sequence between their germline boundaries is 6 bases long. To demonstrate the VDJtools post-analysis software, TCR beta repertoires were profiled from the peripheral blood of roughly 12 young patients with multiple sclerosis. Multiple sclerosis patients were children and adolescents aged 6 to 15 years. This clonotype was seen at least ten times. No antigen is known for it. Base qualities are not at hand, and no much larger clone is one base apart. Libraries were prepared through PCR. Sequencing instrument: Illumina HiSeq 2500. To reduce PCR and sequencing biases, unique molecular identifiers were incorporated into the TCR beta cDNA libraries. Every 1 to 10 million input T cells yielded 500,000 or so cDNA molecules, meaning each molecule approximated one T cell. The patient libraries were prepared and sequenced with the same protocol used for the earlier healthy control dataset. Within a given batch, samples were prepared together, multiplexed and sequenced on the same HiSeq lane. Processing in the source paper ran as follows. MIGEC was used to process the raw barcoded reads, and molecular identifier groups with only a single read were discarded before consensus assembly and CDR3 extraction. VDJtools was used for post-analysis of the clonotype tables, and diversity was normalized by down-sampling every dataset to the size of the smallest sample. To correct batch-related cross-sample contamination, repertoire overlap clustering matched CDR3 amino acid sequences but not nucleotide sequences. TCRdb applied fastp at Q25 and MiXCR to the public reads, then kept only in-frame beta chains. Rows with one shared CDR3 protein collapse into an entry with the most common genes and DNA. TCRdb's processing, not the authors' own work, is the source of the V and J calls. The table for this sample lists approximately 160,000 distinct CDR3 sequences; approximately 30% of them were counted only once. Together, the top ten hold approximately 1.4% of the sample.

The clonotype comes from a girl between 5 and 17 years old with multiple sclerosis. The sequenced sample was blood. The V and J genes are TRBV9 and TRBJ2-1, with an unclear D gene assignment. Here the CDR3 is given as CASSKSSYNEQFF. The nucleotides are TGTGCCAGCAGTAAGAGCTCCTACAATGAGCAGTTCTTC.